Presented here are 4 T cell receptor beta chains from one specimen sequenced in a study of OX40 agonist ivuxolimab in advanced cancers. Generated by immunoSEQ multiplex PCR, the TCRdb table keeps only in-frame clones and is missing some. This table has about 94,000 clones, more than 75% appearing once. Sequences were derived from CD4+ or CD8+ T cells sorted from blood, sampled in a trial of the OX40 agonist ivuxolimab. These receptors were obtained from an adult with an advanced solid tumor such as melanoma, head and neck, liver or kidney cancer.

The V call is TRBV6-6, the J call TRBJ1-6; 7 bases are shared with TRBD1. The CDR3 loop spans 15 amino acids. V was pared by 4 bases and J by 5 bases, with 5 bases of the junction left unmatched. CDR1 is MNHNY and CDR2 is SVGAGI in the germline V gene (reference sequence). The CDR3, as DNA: TGTGCCAGCAGTTCACAGGGGACCAATAATTCACCCCTCCACTTT. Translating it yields CASSSQGTNNSPLHF.

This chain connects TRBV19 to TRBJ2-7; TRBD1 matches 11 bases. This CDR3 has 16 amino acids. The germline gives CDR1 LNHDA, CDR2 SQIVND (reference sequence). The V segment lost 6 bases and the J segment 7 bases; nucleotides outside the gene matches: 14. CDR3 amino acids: CASSGQGARLLREQYF. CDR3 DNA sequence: TGTGCCAGTAGCGGACAGGGGGCGCGACTTCTGCGAGAGCAGTACTTC.

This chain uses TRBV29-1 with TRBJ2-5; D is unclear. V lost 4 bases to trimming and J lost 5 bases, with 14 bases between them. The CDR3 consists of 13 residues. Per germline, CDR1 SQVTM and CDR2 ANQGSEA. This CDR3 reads CSVVGRLGETQYF. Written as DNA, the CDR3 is TGCAGCGTTGTAGGCAGGCTGGGGGAGACCCAGTACTTC.

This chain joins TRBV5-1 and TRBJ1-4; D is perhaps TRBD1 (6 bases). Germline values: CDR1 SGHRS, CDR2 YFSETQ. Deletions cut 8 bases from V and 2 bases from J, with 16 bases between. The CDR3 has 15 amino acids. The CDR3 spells CASRVQGGTNEKLFF. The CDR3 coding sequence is TGCGCCAGTAGGGTTCAAGGGGGTACTAATGAAAAACTGTTTTTT.